The entry below gives a single T cell receptor beta chain sequence along with its context. Its specificity is not known. Between the trimmed V and J ends, which lost 2 bases and 8 bases, there was a span of 20 bases. From germline, CDR1 is SGHRS and CDR2 YFSETQ. This CDR3 has 16 amino acids. The data belong to a study of T cell responses to AZD1222 COVID-19 vaccine. Study-level results: Within unmutated variant regions lay the reported targets of nearly half of spike-specific TCRs. Regions 160-218 and 743-854 held dominance among vaccine-associated CD4 TCRs, which spanned spike.

Sequencing used immunoSEQ multiplex PCR; TCRdb keeps in-frame clones, though not all of them. Of 130,000 to 150,000 clones detected, roughly 91% appear once; the ten largest clones hold 1.5% to 2%. The specimen was peripheral blood, collected on day 0 of AZD1222 vaccination. This sequence originates from an adult in good health. The chain uses TRBV5-1 and TRBJ2-1; tentative D call: TRBD2 (7 bases). The CDR3 coding sequence is TGCGCCAGCAGCTTTCGCCAGGGGATACGGGGGGATGAGCAGTTCTTC. Protein: CASSFRQGIRGDEQFF. The full variable domain, rest sourced from reference TRBV5-1 and TRBJ2-1, is KAGVTQTPRYLIKTRGQQVTLSCSPISGHRSVSWYQQTPGQGLQFLFEYFSETQRNKGNFPGRFSGRQFSNSRSEMNVSTLELGDSALYLCASSFRQGIRGDEQFFGPGTRLTVL.